Each of the 24 T cell receptor beta chains below was sequenced from the same sample in a study of T cell repertoires in cytomegalovirus infection. TCRdb itself ran the reads through MiXCR, one entry per CDR3 protein. The table lists a few hundred thousand distinct CDR3 sequences, around a tenth of them singletons. The sample taken for sequencing was PBMCs. Receptors originate from a human donor in good health (CMV status not recorded). Some clones in this sample may be carry-over from other donors' samples.

This clonotype was seen at least ten times. The chain is built from TRBV2 and TRBJ2-3, with a tentative D call TRBD2 (6 bases). The CDR3 is made up of 16 amino acids. V was cut by 6 bases and J by 0 bases, with 16 bases left in between. Germline CDR1 reads SNHLY; CDR2 reads FYNNEI. CDR3 loop: CASSRTSAGSTDTQYF. As DNA, the CDR3 is TGTGCCAGCAGCCGCACCTCAGCGGGTAGCACAGATACGCAGTATTTT.

V usage is TRBV7-2 and J usage is TRBJ2-5; D remains ambiguous. Per the germline V gene, CDR1 is SGHTA and CDR2 is FQGNSA. The CDR3 runs to 13 residues. Trimming removed 2 bases at V and 7 bases at J, with 11 bases between. The CDR3 nucleotides read TGTGCCAGCAGCTTACCCAGCGACGCGACCCAGTACTTC. Its translation: CASSLPSDATQYF.

This clonotype occurred a few times. V is TRBV12-5 and J is TRBJ2-3; 8 bases align to TRBD1. With 0 bases clipped from V and 0 bases from J, the junction kept 8 bases outside the gene matches. This CDR3 is 18 amino acids long. From germline, CDR1 is LGHNT and CDR2 FRNRAP. Here the CDR3 reads CASGLVRTGHFSTDTQYF. The DNA for the CDR3 is TGTGCTAGTGGTTTGGTAAGGACAGGGCACTTTAGCACAGATACGCAGTATTTT.

The sample holds many counts of this clonotype. The chain is built from TRBV7-9 and TRBJ2-5, with D perhaps TRBD2 (7 bases). The germline CDR1 and CDR2 sequences are SEHNR and FQNEAQ (reference sequence). V lost 5 bases to trimming and J lost 3 bases, with 16 bases between them. The CDR3 totals 15 residues. CDR3 sequence (DNA): TGTGCCAGCAGCCCTTCGGCGGGGGACAAAGAGACCCAGTACTTC. It yields the protein CASSPSAGDKETQYF. The full variable domain, with the rest looked up from reference TRBV7-9 and TRBJ2-5, is DTGVSQNPRHKITKRGQNVTFRCDPISEHNRLYWYRQTLGQGPEFLTYFQNEAQLEKSRLLSDRFSAERPKGSFSTLEIQRTEQGDSAMYLCASSPSAGDKETQYFGPGTRLLVL.

In its sample, this clonotype was seen many times. The V call is TRBV4-2, the J call TRBJ2-5; the match to TRBD2 covers 8 bases. The CDR3 has 16 amino acids. Germline V CDR1 and CDR2: LGHNA, YNFKEQ. Germline trimming cut 6 bases from V and 0 bases from J; bases unmatched to any gene: 9. CDR3 in amino acids: CASSQRGSGDQETQYF. CDR3 DNA sequence: TGTGCCAGCAGTCAGAGAGGTAGCGGGGACCAAGAGACCCAGTACTTC.

This clonotype was recorded many times. This chain joins TRBV12-3 or TRBV12-4 and TRBJ2-3, with 10 positions matching TRBD1. Unmatched junction bases numbered 2, after V lost 3 bases and J lost 2 bases. CDR3 length equals 15 residues. The CDR3, as DNA: TGTGCCAGCAGTTTCGGACAGGGGGACACAGATACGCAGTATTTT. It is translated as CASSFGQGDTDTQYF.

The sample holds a few counts of this clonotype. This chain uses TRBV7-4 with TRBJ2-7, with TRBD1 matching 8 bases. Germline V gene lookup returns CDR1 SGHVT and CDR2 SQSDAQ. V shed 5 bases, J shed 4 bases, and the junction held 7 bases outside the gene matches. The length of the CDR3 is 14 residues. The CDR3 here is CASSPRTGYYEQYF. The CDR3, as DNA: TGTGCCAGCAGCCCTAGGACAGGGTATTACGAGCAGTACTTC.

This clonotype was observed many times. This rearrangement joins TRBV7-2 to TRBJ1-2; no clear D gene. The CDR3 length is 16 residues. Germline V gene data show CDR1 as SGHTA and CDR2 as FQGNSA. V dropped 4 bases and J dropped 2 bases, with 17 bases sitting between them. The chain's CDR3 is CASSSGHRTANYGYTF. CDR3 nucleotide sequence: TGTGCCAGCAGCTCAGGCCACCGTACTGCGAACTATGGCTACACCTTC.

The chain combines TRBV12-3 or TRBV12-4 with TRBJ2-5; no clear D gene. The V end lost 3 bases, the J end lost 5 bases, and 16 bases lay between the germline ends. CDR3 length: 15 residues. The CDR3 sequence: CASSLGLAELETQYF. The CDR3 nucleotides read TGTGCCAGCAGTTTGGGCTTGGCGGAACTGGAGACCCAGTACTTC.

The chain combines TRBV24-1 with TRBJ2-1, with TRBD2 as a possible D gene (6 bases). Trimming cost V 9 bases and J 5 bases, with 22 bases left between them. CDR1 and CDR2 (germline): KGHDR, SFDVKD. CDR3 size: 16 residues. Written as DNA, the CDR3 is TGTGCCACCCTAACTTGCCTCGGGGGAAGGGACAATGAGCAGTTCTTC. Translating it yields CATLTCLGGRDNEQFF.

This clonotype was counted a few times. The chain combines TRBV5-6 with TRBJ2-1; 11 nucleotides line up with TRBD2. This CDR3 contains 16 residues. The ends lost 0 bases at V and 3 bases at J; junction bases unmatched: 2. CDR1 and CDR2 (germline): SGHDT, YYEEEE. Here the CDR3 reads CASSLDSGRVYNEQFF. CDR3 nucleotides: TGTGCCAGCAGCTTGGATAGCGGGAGGGTCTACAATGAGCAGTTCTTC.

The rearrangement joins TRBV7-2 to TRBJ1-6; D may be TRBD1 (5 bases). Germline V gene lookup returns CDR1 SGHTA and CDR2 FQGNSA. The CDR3 sequence is 16 residues long. V lost 1 base and J lost 9, with 16 bases in between. CDR3 nucleotide sequence: TGTGCCAGCAGCTTAGGATCCGGGACCAGTGGTTCACCCCTCCACTTT. This sequence encodes CASSLGSGTSGSPLHF.

This clonotype was seen repeatedly, ten times or more. The chain uses TRBV7-2 and TRBJ1-5, with D possibly being TRBD1 (5 bases). V lost 4 bases, J lost 4 bases, and 11 bases lay in between. This CDR3 is built from 14 residues. CDR1 SGHTA and CDR2 FQGNSA come from the germline V gene. As DNA, the CDR3 is TGTGCCAGCAGCTGGGACTCGGGGAATCAGCCCCAGCATTTT. It encodes CASSWDSGNQPQHF.

On this clonotype itself: A much bigger clone sits one base away, suggesting this may be a read error. This chain links TRBV6-6 with TRBJ2-7, with 9 bases matching TRBD1. The CDR3 has 15 residues. Unmatched junction bases numbered 2, after V lost 0 bases and J lost 2 bases. Looked up from germline, CDR1 is MNHNY and CDR2 is SVGAGI (reference sequence). The CDR3 reads CASSYSGTGPYEQYF. CDR3 DNA: TGTGCCAGCAGTTACTCCGGGACAGGGCCCTACGAGCAGTACTTC.

This clonotype has more than one count but fewer than ten. The chain recombines TRBV6-5 with TRBJ1-5, with D unresolved. The CDR3 covers 13 residues. The germline V gene encodes CDR1 MNHEY and CDR2 SVGAGI. Deletions cut 4 bases from V and 3 bases from J, with 7 bases between. For the CDR3, the DNA is TGTGCCAGCAGTTTTGGACTCAATCAGCCCCAGCATTTT. Its translation is CASSFGLNQPQHF.

This clonotype was observed many times. The V gene is TRBV7-2, the J gene TRBJ1-3; 7 nucleotides align to TRBD1. J was trimmed by 0 bases and V by 5 bases; bases with no gene match: 10. Per germline, CDR1 SGHTA and CDR2 FQGNSA. CDR3 length: 17 residues. CDR3: CASSATRQGSSGNTIYF. CDR3 in DNA: TGTGCCAGCAGCGCGACGAGACAGGGAAGCTCTGGAAACACCATATATTTT. Based on the CDR3 plus reference TRBV7-2 and TRBJ1-3, the full variable domain is GAGVSQSPSNKVTEKGKDVELRCDPISGHTALYWYRQSLGQGLEFLIYFQGNSAPDKSGLPSDRFSAERTGGSVSTLTIQRTQQEDSAVYLCASSATRQGSSGNTIYFGEGSWLTVV.

This clonotype was recorded at least ten times. The CDR3 reads CASGASGLAGPNEQFF. The CDR3 DNA is TGTGCTAGTGGGGCCTCGGGACTAGCGGGACCTAATGAGCAGTTCTTC. The chain links TRBV12-5 to TRBJ2-1, with TRBD2 matching over 13 bases. CDR3 size: 16 residues. The germline CDR1 and CDR2 sequences are LGHNT and FRNRAP. V was clipped by 6 bases and J by 7 bases; unmatched bases: 9. Based on the CDR3 plus reference TRBV12-5 and TRBJ2-1, the full variable domain is DARVTQTPRHKVTEMGQEVTMRCQPILGHNTVFWYRQTMMQGLELLAYFRNRAPLDDSGMPKDRFSAEMPDATLATLKIQPSEPRDSAVYFCASGASGLAGPNEQFFGPGTRLTVL.

This clonotype was seen a few times. V usage is TRBV20-1 and J usage is TRBJ1-5; 8 nucleotides agree with TRBD1. CDR3 length equals 16 residues. Per the germline V gene, CDR1 is DFQATT and CDR2 is SNEGSKA (reference sequence). J gave up 1 base and V 3 bases, and 8 bases lay outside the gene matches. CDR3 sequence (DNA): TGCAGTGCTAGGGGTTTCGGACAGGGAAGCAATCAGCCCCAGCATTTT. As protein: CSARGFGQGSNQPQHF.

Points on this clonotype: This may come from a read error, since a much larger clone is one base off. The chain recombines TRBV7-2 with TRBJ2-5, with D maybe TRBD1 (5 bases). Germline CDR1 is SGHTA and CDR2 is FQGNSA. This CDR3 comprises 12 residues. V lost 4 bases, J lost 4 bases, and 7 bases lay in between. The CDR3 region has the DNA TGTGCCAGCAGCTATAGGGGAGAGACCCAGTACTTC. This encodes CASSYRGETQYF.

This clonotype was seen more than once but under ten times. V is TRBV14 and J is TRBJ1-4; 8 bases align to TRBD1. The trim removed 0 bases at V and 4 bases at J, leaving 10 bases unmatched. Germline V gives CDR1 SGHDN, CDR2 FVKESK. The CDR3 has 18 residues. The CDR3 reads CASSQDGFGDRRNEKLFF. CDR3 bases: TGTGCCAGCAGCCAAGACGGCTTTGGGGACAGGCGTAATGAAAAACTGTTTTTT.

The chain uses TRBV5-4 and TRBJ2-7; D possibly corresponds to TRBD1 (6 bases). Trimming took off 5 bases at V and 2 bases at J, with 17 bases between the two ends. Germline V gene lookup returns CDR1 SGHNT and CDR2 YYREEE (reference sequence). The CDR3 covers 15 residues. The CDR3 protein is CASRATGTPAYEQYF. In DNA, the CDR3 is TGTGCCAGCAGGGCTACCGGGACACCAGCCTACGAGCAGTACTTC.

Details on this clonotype: A much larger clone sits a single nucleotide away, making a read error possible. The rearrangement links TRBV20-1 to TRBJ2-7; 8 nucleotides align to TRBD2. Germline assignment: CDR1 DFQATT and CDR2 SNEGSKA (reference sequence). CDR3 length: 13 amino acids. As DNA, the CDR3 is TGCAGTGCGGGCGGGAGGTCCCCCTACGAGAAGTACTTC. It translates to CSAGGRSPYEKYF.

This clonotype showed up many times. This chain uses TRBV7-2 with TRBJ1-4; a weak D match, TRBD1 (5 bases). Germline V gene sequence: CDR1 SGHTA, CDR2 FQGNSA. V lost 3 bases, J lost 8 bases, and 16 bases lay in between. CDR3 length equals 15 residues. The CDR3 loop is CASSFTSGKWEKLFF. In DNA, the CDR3 is TGTGCCAGCAGCTTTACTTCAGGGAAGTGGGAAAAACTGTTTTTT.

A few counts support this clonotype. The V call is TRBV12-3 or TRBV12-4, the J call TRBJ2-7, with TRBD2 matching over 12 bases. V gave up 4 bases and J gave up 2 bases; unmatched junction bases: 6. This CDR3 spans 16 amino acids. CDR3 amino acids: CASSSRLAGAAYEQYF. DNA for the CDR3: TGTGCCAGCAGTTCCCGACTAGCGGGGGCCGCCTACGAGCAGTACTTC.